The 9 T cell receptor beta chains below all came from one sample that was sequenced in a study of Graves' ophthalmopathy and Graves' hyperthyroidism. RNA transcripts provided the template for amplifying TCR beta CDR3 regions. After a first-round RT-PCR with HTBI primers, a second-round multiplex PCR was run. MiXCR, run by TCRdb on the multiplex PCR reads, gives a single entry per CDR3 protein. This sample yields around 1,000,000 distinct CDR3 sequences, of which around a third are seen a single time; around 10% belongs to the top ten. Sequences were obtained from peripheral blood or thyroid tissue (not recorded which). These receptors all stem from an adult man with Graves' hyperthyroidism.

Many counts were recorded for this clonotype. This sequence joins TRBV7-2 and TRBJ2-5; D remains ambiguous. Trimming stripped 4 bases from V and 2 bases from J, with 14 bases between. CDR1 is SGHTA and CDR2 is FQGNSA in the germline V gene. This CDR3 has 15 amino acids. The CDR3 reads CASSSRRWVQETQYF. For the CDR3, the DNA is TGTGCCAGCAGCTCTCGCCGGTGGGTGCAAGAGACCCAGTACTTC. The full variable domain, its missing parts supplied by reference TRBV7-2 and TRBJ2-5, is GAGVSQSPSNKVTEKGKDVELRCDPISGHTALYWYRQSLGQGLEFLIYFQGNSAPDKSGLPSDRFSAERTGGSVSTLTIQRTQQEDSAVYLCASSSRRWVQETQYFGPGTRLLVL.

The table lists this clonotype with a count of one. The genes are TRBV10-2 and TRBJ1-1; D ambiguous. The length of the CDR3 is 14 residues. V lost 1 base and J 0 bases, leaving 6 bases between the germline ends. The V gene's germline CDR1 is WSHSY and CDR2 SAAADI. Written as DNA, the CDR3 is TGCGCCAGCAGTGAGTTGGGCATGAACACTGAAGCTTTCTTT. This codes for CASSELGMNTEAFF.

The chain has TRBV9 and TRBJ1-2; TRBD1 matches 7 bases. V trimming: 0 bases; J trimming: 4 bases; junction bases outside the gene matches: 9. This CDR3 is 16 amino acids long. Germline V gives CDR1 SGDLS, CDR2 YYNGEE. The CDR3 DNA sequence: TGTGCCAGCAGCGTAGCTGAGAAACAGGGGTTCTATGGCTACACCTTC. It is translated as CASSVAEKQGFYGYTF.

This CDR3 is CASSFSGTGGSPLHF. In DNA form, the CDR3 reads TGTGCCAGCAGCTTTTCCGGGACAGGGGGTTCACCCCTCCACTTT. The genes are TRBV11-2 and TRBJ1-6; 11 bases are shared with TRBD1. V was clipped by 3 bases and J by 9 bases; unmatched bases: 4. The CDR3 runs 15 residues. Germline assignment: CDR1 SGHAT and CDR2 FQNNGV.

This clonotype was recorded many times. The V gene is TRBV4-1, the J gene TRBJ1-2; perhaps TRBD1 as D (6 bases). The V gene lost 0 bases and the J gene lost 4 bases, with 12 bases spanning the gap. This CDR3 comprises 15 residues. Germline V lookup: CDR1 MGHRA, CDR2 YSYEKL. DNA for the CDR3: TGCGCCAGCAGCCAAGATTACAGGGAGGTCTATGGCTACACCTTC. Its protein is CASSQDYREVYGYTF.

The chain carries TRBV12-3 or TRBV12-4 and TRBJ1-6, with D possibly matching TRBD1 (5 bases). This CDR3 comprises 16 residues. V gave up 4 bases and J gave up 8 bases, with 18 bases separating them. CDR3 sequence (DNA): TGTGCCAGCAGTTACGCGGGGGTTGAGGAGGATTCACCCCTCCACTTT. Translated, it gives CASSYAGVEEDSPLHF.

The genes are TRBV7-9 and TRBJ2-7; D uncertain. The CDR3 is 16 amino acids. Trimming cost V 5 bases and J 3 bases, with 20 bases left between them. The germline gives CDR1 SEHNR, CDR2 FQNEAQ (reference sequence). CDR3 amino acids: CASSVELLVGDYEQYF. The CDR3 DNA sequence: TGTGCCAGCAGCGTTGAATTGTTGGTCGGAGACTACGAGCAGTACTTC.

Many counts were recorded for this clonotype. This chain connects TRBV29-1 to TRBJ2-7; the D is unclear. The CDR3 has 11 amino acids. The germline V gene has CDR1 SQVTM and CDR2 ANQGSEA. V lost 7 bases and J 4 bases, leaving 11 bases between the germline ends. In DNA form, the CDR3 reads TGCAGCGCGGGTAAGGCGTACGAGCAGTACTTC. Protein: CSAGKAYEQYF.

The gene calls are TRBV28 and TRBJ2-7; TRBD1 agrees at 10 bases. The V gene end was trimmed by 5 bases and the J gene end by 6 bases; junction bases not matched to a gene: 10. Looked up from germline, CDR1 is MDHEN and CDR2 is SYDVKM. This CDR3 spans 15 amino acids. CDR3 sequence: CASSPAGQGIIEQYF. For the CDR3, the DNA is TGTGCCAGCAGTCCCGCGGGACAGGGGATAATCGAGCAGTACTTC.